This record covers a single TCR beta chain. No antigen is known for it. These data belong to a study of response to subunit inactivated influenza vaccine. Germline loops: CDR1 SGHTA, CDR2 FQGNSA. Germline trimming cut 1 base from V and 10 bases from J; bases unmatched to any gene: 6. There are 15 residues in the CDR3. General study points: Each seasonal flu vaccination may recruit only limited new T cells, authors suggested.

One entry per CDR3 protein, called by TCRdb with MiXCR from the RT-PCR reads. The data hold 710,000 or so distinct CDR3 sequences, with 15% to 18% observed a single time. The gene calls are TRBV7-2 and TRBJ1-6; 8 bases are shared with TRBD1. The receptor was isolated from a man over 45 who received an inactivated influenza vaccine. The sequences come from PBMCs from blood, collected 12 days after vaccination. As DNA, the CDR3 is TGTGCCAGCAGCTTAGAAGGGACAGGTGGATCACCCCTCCACTTT. This translates into CASSLEGTGGSPLHF.